Presented here are 27 T cell receptor beta chains from one specimen sequenced in a study of Graves' ophthalmopathy and Graves' hyperthyroidism. RNA transcripts were the source from which TCR beta CDR3 regions were amplified. First-round RT-PCR with HTBI primers preceded a second-round multiplex PCR. Each CDR3 protein is one row after TCRdb ran MiXCR on the multiplex PCR reads. Here the sample spans about 1.2 million distinct CDR3 sequences, about two fifths being singletons. What was sequenced was peripheral blood or thyroid tissue (not recorded which). The receptors stem from an adult man with Graves' hyperthyroidism.

The V gene is TRBV7-6, the J gene TRBJ2-5; perhaps TRBD2 as D (7 bases). Trimming left V 1 base short and J 10 bases short, with 10 bases between. The CDR3 length is 12 residues. Germline V gene data show CDR1 as SGHVS and CDR2 as FNYEAQ. The CDR3 coding sequence is TGTGCCAGCAGCTTAGAGGGGGGGGGCCAGTACTTC. Protein sequence: CASSLEGGGQYF. The full variable domain, in which reference TRBV7-6 and TRBJ2-5 provide the parts outside the CDR3, is GAGVSQSPRYKVTKRGQDVALRCDPISGHVSLYWYRQALGQGPEFLTYFNYEAQQDKSGLPNDRFSAERPEGSISTLTIQRTEQRDSAMYRCASSLEGGGQYFGPGTRLLVL.

This clonotype has only a few counts. The gene calls are TRBV4-2 and TRBJ1-5; perhaps TRBD1 as D (5 bases). Germline assignment: CDR1 LGHNA and CDR2 YNFKEQ. The CDR3 covers 16 residues. Trimming left V 10 bases short and J 7 bases short, with 26 bases between. The CDR3 loop is CAISESGSGLGQPQHF. Here the CDR3 DNA reads TGTGCCATCAGTGAGTCAGGGTCGGGGTTGGGGCAGCCCCAGCATTTT.

This clonotype appeared a few times. The rearrangement uses TRBV5-1 and TRBJ2-7; D is ambiguous. The CDR3 length is 13 residues. V lost 0 bases and J lost 10, with 14 bases in between. CDR1 SGHRS and CDR2 YFSETQ come from the germline V gene. The CDR3 loop reads CASSLAMDVGQYF. In DNA, the CDR3 is TGCGCCAGCAGCTTGGCCATGGATGTCGGTCAGTACTTC.

This clonotype was picked up many times. The chain is built from TRBV20-1 and TRBJ1-5; 11 bases are a match to TRBD1. Trimming took 3 bases from V and 4 from J; bases not matched to a gene: 5. The CDR3 covers 15 residues. Per the germline V gene, CDR1 is DFQATT and CDR2 is SNEGSKA (reference sequence). CDR3 sequence reads: CSARWDRGRNQPQHF. The CDR3 coding sequence is TGCAGTGCTAGGTGGGACAGGGGGAGGAATCAGCCCCAGCATTTT.

This clonotype appeared once. The chain uses TRBV25-1 and TRBJ2-1; a possible D gene is TRBD2 (5 bases). V lost 8 bases and J 7 bases, leaving 15 bases between the germline ends. Germline loops: CDR1 MGHDK, CDR2 SYGVNS. CDR3 length equals 13 residues. The CDR3 is CASVAEGTNEQFF. The CDR3 coding sequence is TGTGCCAGCGTTGCTGAGGGTACGAATGAGCAGTTCTTC.

This clonotype was seen repeatedly, ten times or more. The V call is TRBV2, the J call TRBJ2-7; D gene unclear. V lost 6 bases and J 7 bases, leaving 10 bases between the germline ends. Per germline, CDR1 SNHLY and CDR2 FYNNEI. This CDR3 has 11 residues. Here the CDR3 DNA reads TGTGCCAGCAGCGACTTCATTGAGCAGTACTTC. Translated: CASSDFIEQYF.

This clonotype was seen repeatedly, ten times or more. The chain has TRBV7-2 and TRBJ2-7, with unresolved D. V was clipped by 1 base and J by 5 bases, with 6 bases between them. The CDR3 runs to 12 residues. Germline-derived CDR1 and CDR2 are SGHTA and FQGNSA. The CDR3 DNA reads TGTGCCAGCAGCTTAGACAGTGACGAGCAGTACTTC. It yields the protein CASSLDSDEQYF.

In nucleotides, the CDR3 is TGTGCCAGCAGCTTAGCAGGGATGGCCTCCTACGAGCAGTACTTC. This gives the protein CASSLAGMASYEQYF. This chain uses TRBV7-2 with TRBJ2-7; no firm D call. Trimming left V 0 bases short and J 0 bases short, with 9 bases between. This CDR3 region has 15 residues. The germline V gene encodes CDR1 SGHTA and CDR2 FQGNSA.

The genes are TRBV20-1 and TRBJ2-3; 7 nucleotides agree with TRBD1. V dropped 4 bases and J dropped 1; count of bases not matched to a gene: 2. CDR3 length: 13 residues. Germline CDR1 DFQATT, CDR2 SNEGSKA (reference sequence). This chain's CDR3 is CSANGQGTDTQYF. CDR3 DNA: TGCAGTGCTAACGGACAGGGCACAGATACGCAGTATTTT.

This rearrangement joins TRBV6-5 to TRBJ1-2; 9 bases are shared with TRBD1. In germline, CDR1 is MNHEY, CDR2 SVGAGI. With V trimmed by 7 bases and J by 4 bases, 7 bases remained unmatched. This CDR3 comprises 14 residues. CDR3 in DNA: TGTGCCAGCACCCTTCAACAGGGGGCCTATGGCTACACCTTC. It codes for CASTLQQGAYGYTF.

This clonotype was recorded many times. V and J are TRBV7-9 and TRBJ1-2; D unresolved. Trimming removed 3 bases at V and 1 base at J, with 6 bases between. Germline CDR1 SEHNR, CDR2 FQNEAQ (reference sequence). CDR3 length equals 13 residues. The CDR3 spells CASSFTDNYGYTF. The CDR3 coding sequence is TGTGCCAGCAGCTTCACTGATAACTATGGCTACACCTTC.

V usage is TRBV7-2 and J usage is TRBJ1-5; D is unclear. Germline CDR1 is SGHTA and CDR2 is FQGNSA. V was cut by 6 bases and J by 11 bases, with 2 bases left in between. This CDR3 has 8 residues. In nucleotides, the CDR3 is TGTGCCAGCAGGACCCAGCATTTT. It yields the protein CASRTQHF.

The table lists this clonotype with a few counts. The chain employs TRBV29-1 and TRBJ1-5; a weak D match, TRBD1 (5 bases). There are 13 residues in the CDR3. Germline lookup yields CDR1 SQVTM and CDR2 ANQGSEA. The ends were cut back, 6 bases at V and 4 bases at J, with 13 bases in the middle. The CDR3 DNA reads TGCAGCGTCACAGGTGCCGCTAATCAGCCCCAGCATTTT. Translating gives CSVTGAANQPQHF. Together with reference TRBV29-1 and TRBJ1-5, the CDR3 gives the full variable domain: SAVISQKPSRDICQRGTSLTIQCQVDSQVTMMFWYRQQPGQSLTLIATANQGSEATYESGFVIDKFPISRPNLTFSTLTVSNMSPEDSSIYLCSVTGAANQPQHFGDGTRLSIL.

The chain has TRBV7-9 and TRBJ1-5; no clear D. The CDR3 consists of 17 residues. V gave up 5 bases and J gave up 3 bases, with 20 bases separating them. Germline V CDR1 and CDR2: SEHNR, FQNEAQ (reference sequence). This CDR3 is CASSPRHQTPVNQPQHF. CDR3 nucleotides: TGTGCCAGCAGCCCCCGACACCAGACACCGGTCAATCAGCCCCAGCATTTT.

At least ten counts were recorded for this clonotype. The gene calls are TRBV5-6 and TRBJ1-2, with D hard to call. The CDR3 has 15 residues. The V end was cut by 3 bases, the J end by 6 bases, with 18 bases between. Per germline, CDR1 SGHDT and CDR2 YYEEEE. In nucleotides, the CDR3 is TGTGCCAGCAGCTCCCTTGGGAGCCCTATGGATGGCTACACCTTC. The encoded protein is CASSSLGSPMDGYTF.

This clonotype has ten or more counts. The chain couples TRBV20-1 to TRBJ1-2, with D tentatively TRBD1 (5 bases). CDR1 DFQATT and CDR2 SNEGSKA come from the germline V gene (reference sequence). The CDR3 has 14 residues. The CDR3 sequence: CRAGARQGGYGYTF. The CDR3 coding sequence is TGCAGGGCCGGTGCTAGGCAGGGAGGTTATGGCTACACCTTC.

This clonotype was seen just once. The chain combines TRBV7-6 with TRBJ2-5, with D tentatively TRBD2 (5 bases). The CDR3 spans 16 residues. V lost 5 bases and J 5 bases, leaving 21 bases between the germline ends. Germline assignment: CDR1 SGHVS and CDR2 FNYEAQ. The CDR3 DNA follows: TGTGCCAGCAGCCCGGAAGAATTAACCGGGGAGGAGACCCAGTACTTC. It yields the protein CASSPEELTGEETQYF.

The V and J genes are TRBV15 and TRBJ1-5; 8 bases line up with TRBD1. The CDR3 is 14 residues long. The J segment lost 3 bases and the V segment lost 6 bases, leaving 4 bases of the junction unmatched. The V gene's germline CDR1 is LNHNV and CDR2 YYDKDF (reference sequence). For the CDR3, the DNA is TGTGCCACCAGTAAGGACAGGGACAATCAGCCCCAGCATTTT. It codes for CATSKDRDNQPQHF.

The J gene is TRBJ2-7, the V gene TRBV7-2; 9 bases line up with TRBD1. This CDR3 has 15 residues. Germline lookup yields CDR1 SGHTA and CDR2 FQGNSA. The V segment lost 4 bases and the J segment 0 bases; nucleotides outside the gene matches: 4. In DNA, the CDR3 is TGTGCCAGCAGCTACAGGGGGCTAGGCTCCTACGAGCAGTACTTC. It codes for CASSYRGLGSYEQYF.

V usage is TRBV5-1 and J usage is TRBJ2-7; D is possibly TRBD2 (7 bases). V lost 0 bases to trimming and J lost 1 base, with 11 bases between them. This CDR3 region has 15 residues. The germline V gene encodes CDR1 SGHRS and CDR2 YFSETQ. Written as DNA, the CDR3 is TGCGCCAGCAGCTTGGTCGGGGGGCAGTCCTACGAGCAGTACTTC. It specifies CASSLVGGQSYEQYF.

This clonotype was recorded only once. The chain recombines TRBV19 with TRBJ1-1, with D possibly matching TRBD1 (6 bases). Germline CDR1 reads LNHDA; CDR2 reads SQIVND (reference sequence). The CDR3 is made up of 8 amino acids. Between the trimmed V and J ends, which lost 8 bases and 13 bases, there was a span of 8 bases. DNA for the CDR3: TGTGCCAGTTCAGGGGTTTTCTTT. This sequence encodes CASSGVFF.

This clonotype was seen many times. V gene TRBV7-9 combines with J gene TRBJ2-7; 13 nucleotides align to TRBD2. After removal of 5 bases from V and 1 base from J, the junction contained 8 bases not matched to a gene. The V gene's germline CDR1 is SEHNR and CDR2 FQNEAQ (reference sequence). The CDR3 consists of 17 residues. In DNA, the CDR3 is TGTGCCAGCAGCACACTAGCGGGGGGGCGGGGATCCTACGAGCAGTACTTC. It is translated as CASSTLAGGRGSYEQYF.

In this sample, this clonotype turned up many times. This chain joins TRBV29-1 and TRBJ1-2, with TRBD1 matching 8 bases. Trimming cost V 3 bases and J 3 bases; bases outside gene matches: 6. This CDR3 comprises 14 residues. CDR1 is SQVTM, CDR2 ANQGSEA, per germline. The CDR3 reads CSVDIGQGHYGYTF. For the CDR3, the DNA is TGCAGCGTTGATATCGGACAGGGTCACTATGGCTACACCTTC.

The V and J genes are TRBV10-2 and TRBJ2-7; D possibly matches TRBD1 or TRBD2 (5 bases each). CDR1 and CDR2 from the germline V gene are WSHSY and SAAADI. V dropped 6 bases and J dropped 0 bases, with 24 bases sitting between them. The CDR3 runs 18 residues. The CDR3 sequence is CASSQGMNRDASSYEQYF. The CDR3 nucleotides read TGCGCCAGCAGCCAAGGCATGAACCGGGACGCGAGCTCCTACGAGCAGTACTTC.

The rearrangement links TRBV19 to TRBJ2-2; the match to TRBD2 covers 7 bases. Trimming took 4 bases from V and 6 from J; bases not matched to a gene: 14. CDR3 length: 17 amino acids. CDR1 and CDR2 from the germline V gene are LNHDA and SQIVND (reference sequence). This CDR3 reads CASSTLGGGTVPGELFF. The CDR3 coding sequence is TGTGCCAGTAGTACCCTTGGGGGGGGAACCGTACCCGGGGAGCTGTTTTTT.

This clonotype was observed many times. The J gene is TRBJ1-3, the V gene TRBV20-1; D gene uncertain. The CDR3 spans 13 residues. V lost 1 base and J 4 bases, leaving 8 bases between the germline ends. Germline-derived CDR1 and CDR2 are DFQATT and SNEGSKA (reference sequence). The CDR3 DNA reads as TGCAGTGCTAGAGGAGACCCGGGAAACACCATATATTTT. Protein product: CSARGDPGNTIYF.

The CDR3 sequence: CASSSTGRVGTQYF. The CDR3 DNA follows: TGTGCCAGCAGTTCGACAGGGCGGGTGGGGACCCAGTACTTC. V and J are TRBV2 and TRBJ2-5; 7 nucleotides agree with TRBD1. Unmatched junction bases numbered 10, after V lost 5 bases and J lost 7 bases. CDR3 length: 14 amino acids. Germline V gives CDR1 SNHLY, CDR2 FYNNEI.